These 5 T cell receptor beta chains were sequenced from one sample in a study of T-cell reconstitution after alpha-beta-depleted transplantation in children (dated by TCRdb to the mid-2010s). The sample's treatment or condition label, in plain terms: allogeneic hematopoietic cell transplantation with graft depleted of TCRalphabeta T cells and CD19 B cells. The library was built by means of PCR. Instrument on record: Illumina HiSeq 2500. Molecular barcoding was employed in the preparation of TCR libraries, with unique molecular identifiers being used to normalize TCRbeta repertoire quantification. Starting from the raw public reads, TCRdb applied fastp trimming at Q25, assembled clones with MiXCR and retained in-frame beta chains. Every CDR3 protein is listed once, alongside the most common genes and DNA of its rows. Within this sample are hundreds of thousands of distinct CDR3 sequences, with about 16% of them counted one time only. Jointly, the top ten make up around 28% of the sample.

The material was PBMCs, mostly from graft donor cells, obtained 360 days after TCRalphabeta/CD19-depleted stem cell transplant. These receptors were collected from a boy in the first two years of life who had a stem cell transplant for Wiskott-Aldrich syndrome, so the T cells may come from the graft donor.

V is TRBV10-3 and J is TRBJ1-5; 11 bases are a match to TRBD1. The CDR3 contains 15 residues. The germline CDR1 and CDR2 sequences are ENHRY and SYGVKD. V was pared by 4 bases and J by 6 bases, with 5 bases of the junction left unmatched. The CDR3, as DNA: TGTGCCATCAGTGCCGGGACAGGGGGTGGTCAGCCCCAGCATTTT. As protein: CAISAGTGGGQPQHF.

V gene TRBV4-3 combines with J gene TRBJ2-3; 7 bases are a match to TRBD1. Germline V gene data show CDR1 as LGHNA and CDR2 as YSLEER. Germline trimming cut 0 bases from V and 0 bases from J; bases unmatched to any gene: 12. The CDR3 consists of 19 residues. CDR3 in amino acids: CASSQDPAGYRGSTDTQYF. DNA of the CDR3: TGCGCCAGCAGCCAAGATCCGGCCGGTTACAGGGGCAGCACAGATACGCAGTATTTT.

This clonotype was seen repeatedly, ten times or more. The V call is TRBV3-1, the J call TRBJ2-1; weak D call: TRBD2 (5 bases). V dropped 5 bases and J dropped 8 bases, with 10 bases sitting between them. The length of the CDR3 is 12 residues. Germline loops: CDR1 LGHDT, CDR2 YNNKEL (reference sequence). Written as DNA, the CDR3 is TGTGCCAGCAGCGAAAGGACTGATGAGCAGTTCTTC. This gives the protein CASSERTDEQFF.

The table lists this clonotype with a few counts. J is TRBJ2-5 and V is TRBV29-1, with TRBD1 as a possible D gene (6 bases). The CDR3 length is 13 residues. Germline lookup yields CDR1 SQVTM and CDR2 ANQGSEA. Trimming left V 6 bases short and J 5 bases short, with 16 bases between. The chain's CDR3 is CSVWYRVGETQYF. CDR3 DNA sequence: TGCAGCGTCTGGTACAGGGTAGGCGAGACCCAGTACTTC.

This clonotype occurred many times. The chain carries TRBV21-1 and TRBJ2-2; the table's D call, TRBD1, has no DNA check behind it. TRBV21-1 is marked as a pseudogene. The CDR3 sequence is 12 residues long. The DNA for the CDR3 is TGTGCCAGATCCAGGGACACCGGGGAGCTGTTTTTT. It translates to CARSRDTGELFF.